The 25 T cell receptor beta chains presented below share a single source sample, sequenced in a study of blood T cell repertoires in COVID-19 (dated by TCRdb to the early 2020s). The library came from the immunoSEQ multiplex PCR assay. The source is immuneACCESS, and TCRdb retained only in-frame sequences with V and J called. Part of the clones is not carried over; for the studies checked, unresolved V genes explain less than half of this, and the remainder is unexplained. In all, the sample holds around 15,000 clones, and 85% to 90% of those were seen once. The ten largest clones represent under 3% of the sample. Input material: peripheral blood. The receptors originated from a woman in her seventies in a cohort sampled during active or convalescent COVID-19.

This chain joins TRBV6-5 and TRBJ1-2, with TRBD1 matching 7 bases. CDR3 length equals 15 residues. V gave up 6 bases and J gave up 4 bases; unmatched junction bases: 11. Per the germline V gene, CDR1 is MNHEY and CDR2 is SVGAGI. As DNA, the CDR3 is TGTGCCAGCAGGGCAACAGGGGTTGGGGGCTATGGCTACACCTTC. Translation gives CASRATGVGGYGYTF.

The V call is TRBV3-1 (or the pseudogene TRBV3-2), the J call TRBJ2-3; unclear D gene. This CDR3 has 12 residues. Per germline, CDR1 LGHDT and CDR2 YNNKEL (reference sequence). With 0 bases removed from V and 14 bases from J, the gap between germline ends came to 12 bases. The CDR3 bases are TGTGCCAGCAGCCAAGAACTCCATCGTCGGTATTTT. Its translation is CASSQELHRRYF.

This chain joins TRBV5-6 and TRBJ1-3, with TRBD1 matching 12 bases. The V gene's germline CDR1 is SGHDT and CDR2 YYEEEE. This CDR3 region has 18 residues. With V trimmed by 4 bases and J by 1 base, 9 bases remained unmatched. Written as DNA, the CDR3 is TGTGCCAGCAGCAAGGTTGGGGACAGGGGGCAGTCTGGAAACACCATATATTTT. Protein sequence: CASSKVGDRGQSGNTIYF.

CDR3 sequence reads: CASSPPTSSYNSPLHF. As DNA, the CDR3 is TGTGCCAGCTCACCACCCACCAGCTCCTATAATTCACCCCTCCACTTT. The chain joins TRBV18 to TRBJ1-6, with unresolved D. Trimming removed 0 bases from V and 0 bases from J, with 6 bases in between. CDR3 length: 16 residues. Germline V lookup: CDR1 KGHSH, CDR2 LQKENI.

The chain joins TRBV24-1 to TRBJ2-5; perhaps TRBD2 as D (6 bases). The germline V gene has CDR1 KGHDR and CDR2 SFDVKD. This CDR3 region has 15 residues. Trimming left V 1 base short and J 5 bases short, with 13 bases between. CDR3 nucleotide sequence: TGTGCCACCAGTGATTTCCGGGACTCGAGGGAGACCCAGTACTTC. It encodes CATSDFRDSRETQYF.

The chain is built from TRBV19 and TRBJ2-7, with D possibly being TRBD2 (6 bases). V dropped 5 bases and J dropped 11 bases, with 19 bases sitting between them. CDR1 LNHDA and CDR2 SQIVND come from the germline V gene (reference sequence). The CDR3 covers 13 residues. The CDR3 loop is CASSAQGGSSKYF. CDR3 sequence (DNA): TGTGCCAGTAGTGCCCAGGGAGGATCCAGCAAGTACTTC.

The J gene is TRBJ1-1, the V gene TRBV7-9; D is ambiguous. CDR1 SEHNR and CDR2 FQNEAQ come from the germline V gene (reference sequence). The CDR3 runs to 15 residues. V was pared by 5 bases and J by 1 base, with 14 bases between. This CDR3 is CASSRGGDGNTEAFF. Written as DNA, the CDR3 is TGTGCCAGCAGCCGGGGAGGAGATGGGAACACTGAAGCTTTCTTT.

The chain is built from TRBV10-3 and TRBJ2-1, with 10 positions matching TRBD2. This CDR3 region has 15 residues. Germline-derived CDR1 and CDR2 are ENHRY and SYGVKD. With 4 bases clipped from V and 7 bases from J, the junction kept 7 bases outside the gene matches. The CDR3 DNA sequence: TGTGCCATCAGTGGGAGCGGGGGGGCGTGGAATGAGCAGTTCTTC. Its protein product is CAISGSGGAWNEQFF.

The chain uses TRBV5-4 and TRBJ1-1; D is possibly TRBD1 (5 bases). Trimming left V 2 bases short and J 0 bases short, with 11 bases between. This CDR3 contains 15 residues. Germline assignment: CDR1 SGHNT and CDR2 YYREEE (reference sequence). In DNA, the CDR3 is TGTGCCAGCAGCTTCGAGACAGTTTTGAACACTGAAGCTTTCTTT. It yields the protein CASSFETVLNTEAFF.

The chain is built from TRBV11-2 and TRBJ1-4; D uncertain. The V gene lost 5 bases and the J gene lost 3 bases, with 16 bases spanning the gap. Germline V gene data show CDR1 as SGHAT and CDR2 as FQNNGV. The CDR3 contains 16 residues. CDR3 amino acids: CASSGNMGRANEKLFF. DNA for the CDR3: TGTGCCAGCAGCGGGAATATGGGGAGGGCTAATGAAAAACTGTTTTTT.

This clone was counted a few times. One junction end does not reproduce the germline sequence, and a read error may be involved. The CDR3 sequence: CKPEGSYGYTF. The CDR3 nucleotides are TGTAAGCCCGAGGGCAGCTATGGCTACACCTTC. The chain recombines TRBV20-1 with TRBJ1-2; no definite D call. This CDR3 region has 11 residues. Germline values: CDR1 DFQATT, CDR2 SNEGSKA (reference sequence).

J is TRBJ1-5 and V is TRBV5-6; 10 nucleotides align to TRBD1. Trimming at V came to 4 bases and at J to 2 bases, leaving 3 bases not matched to a gene. The germline V gene encodes CDR1 SGHDT and CDR2 YYEEEE. The CDR3 is 15 residues long. This CDR3 reads CASSLGTGGNQPQHF. The CDR3 DNA is TGTGCCAGCAGCCTTGGGACAGGGGGCAATCAGCCCCAGCATTTT.

This chain joins TRBV29-1 and TRBJ1-2; 9 bases map to TRBD1. The junction had 7 bases not matched to a gene; V was cut back by 7 bases and J by 4 bases. Germline CDR1 reads SQVTM; CDR2 reads ANQGSEA. CDR3 length: 13 residues. CDR3 bases: TGCAGCGCCCAGCAGACAGGGGGCTATGGCTACACCTTC. Amino acids: CSAQQTGGYGYTF.

As concerns this clone: Distinct nucleotide sequences in the sample also encode this CDR3. The V and J genes are TRBV2 and TRBJ1-2; D is unclear. Germline loops: CDR1 SNHLY, CDR2 FYNNEI. The CDR3 totals 14 residues. Trimming stripped 4 bases from V and 2 bases from J, with 11 bases between. The CDR3, as DNA: TGTGCCAGCAGTGCGGGGAGGGTCAACTATGGCTACACCTTC. Protein: CASSAGRVNYGYTF.

This clone has more than one count but fewer than ten. The rearrangement uses TRBV7-9 and TRBJ1-2; D call uncertain. The CDR3 covers 15 residues. Trimming stripped 1 base from V and 0 bases from J, with 9 bases between. The germline V gene has CDR1 SEHNR and CDR2 FQNEAQ (reference sequence). The DNA of the CDR3 is TGTGCCAGCAGCTTAGGATTGACACCTAACTATGGCTACACCTTC. Its protein is CASSLGLTPNYGYTF.

The chain links TRBV7-8 to TRBJ1-4, with 7 bases matching TRBD1. CDR1 SGHVS and CDR2 FQNEAQ come from the germline V gene. The CDR3 runs 13 residues. V gave up 10 bases and J gave up 7 bases; unmatched junction bases: 9. In DNA, the CDR3 is TGTGCCACGTCGGGACAGTGGGGTGAAAAACTGTTTTTT. Its protein is CATSGQWGEKLFF.

The chain carries TRBV5-1 and TRBJ2-2; D is perhaps TRBD2 (7 bases). Looked up from germline, CDR1 is SGHRS and CDR2 is YFSETQ. The CDR3 loop spans 16 amino acids. Between the trimmed V and J ends, which lost 0 bases and 4 bases, there was a span of 13 bases. CDR3 sequence (DNA): TGCGCCAGCAGCTTGGCGCCCCGGGGGGCCACCGGGGAGCTGTTTTTT. Encoded protein: CASSLAPRGATGELFF.

V is TRBV2 and J is TRBJ1-1, with 9 bases matching TRBD1. The CDR3 is 15 amino acids. With V trimmed by 7 bases and J by 1 base, 7 bases remained unmatched. Looked up from germline, CDR1 is SNHLY and CDR2 is FYNNEI. The CDR3 DNA reads as TGTGCCAGCACCAGGGACAGGGCTGAGAACACTGAAGCTTTCTTT. It yields the protein CASTRDRAENTEAFF.

This clone showed up just once. The chain uses TRBV7-9 and TRBJ2-3; D possibly corresponds to TRBD1 (5 bases). V lost 2 bases, J lost 0 bases, and 6 bases lay in between. Germline V gene lookup returns CDR1 SEHNR and CDR2 FQNEAQ (reference sequence). The CDR3 sequence is 14 residues long. CDR3 DNA: TGTGCCAGCAGCTTAAAGGGGAGCACAGATACGCAGTATTTT. This translates into CASSLKGSTDTQYF.

This clone was found once. The J gene is TRBJ2-1, the V gene TRBV5-1, with D unresolved. This CDR3 has 14 amino acids. Germline loops: CDR1 SGHRS, CDR2 YFSETQ. V shed 1 base and J shed 5 bases, with 10 bases lying between them. CDR3 residues: CASSLTPVNNEQFF. Written as DNA, the CDR3 is TGCGCCAGCAGCTTGACTCCGGTTAACAATGAGCAGTTCTTC.

The V and J genes are TRBV7-2 and TRBJ2-1; 8 bases match TRBD2. J gave up 6 bases and V 5 bases, and 12 bases lay outside the gene matches. The length of the CDR3 is 16 residues. Germline values: CDR1 SGHTA, CDR2 FQGNSA. CDR3 amino acids: CASSPMASGRRNEQFF. The CDR3 DNA reads TGTGCCAGCAGCCCGATGGCTAGCGGGCGGCGCAATGAGCAGTTCTTC.

Here the CDR3 DNA reads TGCGCCAGCAGCCAAGATAACGTGAATCGGGGGGGCCGTCGGACCGGGGAGCTGTTTTTT. Its translation is CASSQDNVNRGGRRTGELFF. The chain combines TRBV4-1 with TRBJ2-2; 8 bases agree with TRBD2. Germline CDR1 and CDR2: MGHRA and YSYEKL. The J segment lost 5 bases and the V segment lost 0 bases, leaving 17 bases of the junction unmatched. This CDR3 comprises 20 residues.

The J gene is TRBJ1-5, the V gene TRBV18, with TRBD1 matching over 8 bases. The CDR3 loop spans 16 amino acids. The V gene's germline CDR1 is KGHSH and CDR2 LQKENI. Trimming cost V 0 bases and J 2 bases; bases outside gene matches: 3. The CDR3 here is CASSPPLTGGNQPQHF. The CDR3 bases are TGTGCCAGCTCACCACCGTTGACAGGGGGCAATCAGCCCCAGCATTTT.

V gene TRBV20-1 combines with J gene TRBJ2-5; weak D call: TRBD2 (6 bases). The CDR3 spans 13 residues. Trimming took 3 bases from V and 5 from J, leaving 13 bases between them. The germline gives CDR1 DFQATT, CDR2 SNEGSKA (reference sequence). The CDR3 is CSASLEGKETQYF. CDR3 DNA sequence: TGCAGTGCTAGTCTGGAGGGGAAGGAGACCCAGTACTTC.

This clone was seen more than once but under ten times. CDR3 DNA sequence: TGTGCCAGCAGCGTAGCCGGGACAAGGAAATATGGCTACACCTTC. Protein product: CASSVAGTRKYGYTF. The rearrangement joins TRBV9 to TRBJ1-2; D is perhaps TRBD1 (6 bases). Germline lookup yields CDR1 SGDLS and CDR2 YYNGEE. V shed 0 bases and J shed 5 bases, with 14 bases lying between them. The CDR3 has 15 amino acids. Supplemented by reference TRBV9 and TRBJ1-2, the full variable domain reads DSGVTQTPKHLITATGQRVTLRCSPRSGDLSVYWYQQSLDQGLQFLIQYYNGEERAKGNILERFSAQQFPDLHSELNLSSLELGDSALYFCASSVAGTRKYGYTFGSGTRLTVV.